A single sample gave rise to the 18 T cell receptor beta chains below, sequenced in a study of blood T cell repertoires in COVID-19. Here immunoSEQ multiplex PCR was the method, and the copy in TCRdb shows in-frame clones only, minus some. The sample records some 62,000 clones, 78% being singletons. What was sequenced was peripheral blood. Receptor source: a man in his 60s with COVID-19, enrolled during active disease.

The chain carries TRBV7-9 and TRBJ1-1; weak D call: TRBD1 (6 bases). Trimming took 3 bases from V and 4 from J, leaving 12 bases between them. Germline-derived CDR1 and CDR2 are SEHNR and FQNEAQ (reference sequence). This CDR3 contains 14 residues. CDR3 sequence: CASSFDRTSTEAFF. Here the CDR3 DNA reads TGTGCCAGCAGCTTCGACAGGACCTCCACTGAAGCTTTCTTT.

The chain couples TRBV6-5 to TRBJ1-1; 8 nucleotides agree with TRBD1. J lost 1 base, V lost 6 bases, and 7 bases had no gene match. The CDR3 extends over 15 amino acids. The germline V gene encodes CDR1 MNHEY and CDR2 SVGAGI. CDR3 in DNA: TGTGCCAGCAGGTCAGCCGGGACAGGGAACACTGAAGCTTTCTTT. Translating it yields CASRSAGTGNTEAFF.

The J gene is TRBJ2-2, the V gene TRBV24-1, with 9 positions matching TRBD2. CDR1 and CDR2 (germline): KGHDR, SFDVKD. V dropped 0 bases and J dropped 5; count of bases not matched to a gene: 6. This CDR3 has 17 amino acids. CDR3 loop: CATSDLQFSGSTGELFF. Written as DNA, the CDR3 is TGTGCCACCAGTGATTTGCAATTTAGCGGGAGTACCGGGGAGCTGTTTTTT.

This rearrangement joins TRBV5-1 to TRBJ2-5; the match to TRBD1 covers 8 bases. Germline V gives CDR1 SGHRS, CDR2 YFSETQ. Trimming at V came to 1 base and at J to 2 bases, leaving 4 bases not matched to a gene. The CDR3 length is 15 residues. CDR3 protein: CASSLLGTGQETQYF. The CDR3 nucleotides read TGCGCCAGCAGCTTGTTAGGGACAGGACAAGAGACCCAGTACTTC.

V gene TRBV5-4 combines with J gene TRBJ1-2, with D unresolved. Per the germline V gene, CDR1 is SGHNT and CDR2 is YYREEE (reference sequence). V lost 4 bases, J lost 6 bases, and 13 bases lay in between. This CDR3 comprises 13 residues. CDR3 protein: CASSLETQNGYTF. DNA of the CDR3: TGTGCCAGCAGCCTCGAGACACAGAATGGCTACACCTTC. Based on the CDR3 plus reference TRBV5-4 and TRBJ1-2, the full variable domain is ETGVTQSPTHLIKTRGQQVTLRCSSQSGHNTVSWYQQALGQGPQFIFQYYREEENGRGNFPPRFSGLQFPNYSSELNVNALELDDSALYLCASSLETQNGYTFGSGTRLTVV.

The chain combines TRBV5-1 with TRBJ1-6; 10 bases align to TRBD1. Germline CDR1 reads SGHRS; CDR2 reads YFSETQ. Trimming took 4 bases from V and 8 from J; bases not matched to a gene: 3. CDR3 length equals 14 residues. The CDR3 DNA sequence: TGCGCCAGCAGCCCCGGGACAGGGGATTCACCCCTCCACTTT. This sequence encodes CASSPGTGDSPLHF.

The CDR3 nucleotides are TGTGCCAGCAGCCCAACTAATGACCCTTCCTACGAGCAGTACTTC. This sequence encodes CASSPTNDPSYEQYF. This chain connects TRBV7-6 to TRBJ2-7; D unresolved. This CDR3 is 15 amino acids long. Germline CDR1 and CDR2: SGHVS and FNYEAQ. The V end lost 5 bases, the J end lost 1 base, and 15 bases lay between the germline ends.

This clone occurred a few times. The genes are TRBV19 and TRBJ2-7, with D uncertain. There are 14 residues in the CDR3. Trimming took 1 base from V and 1 from J, leaving 8 bases between them. The germline V gene encodes CDR1 LNHDA and CDR2 SQIVND (reference sequence). The CDR3 loop reads CASSIGPGSYEQYF. The CDR3 nucleotides read TGTGCCAGTAGTATAGGACCGGGTTCCTACGAGCAGTACTTC.

This chain links TRBV5-5 with TRBJ1-1; D is perhaps TRBD1 (5 bases). The V end lost 2 bases, the J end lost 3 bases, and 14 bases lay between the germline ends. The CDR3 has 15 residues. Germline CDR1 reads SGHKS; CDR2 reads YYEKEE (reference sequence). The CDR3: CASSFLWGEDTEAFF. CDR3 nucleotide sequence: TGTGCCAGCAGCTTCCTTTGGGGGGAGGACACTGAAGCTTTCTTT.

The rearrangement uses TRBV28 and TRBJ1-6, with 10 bases matching TRBD1. Germline CDR1 MDHEN, CDR2 SYDVKM. The CDR3 is 16 residues long. With V trimmed by 6 bases and J by 8 bases, 10 bases remained unmatched. The CDR3 is CASSRRTGGRYSPLHF. CDR3 DNA: TGTGCCAGCAGCCGTCGGACAGGGGGTCGGTATTCACCCCTCCACTTT.

The rearrangement joins TRBV19 to TRBJ1-1; D is ambiguous. V was clipped by 4 bases and J by 3 bases, with 6 bases between them. Germline V CDR1 and CDR2: LNHDA, SQIVND (reference sequence). The CDR3 is 12 amino acids. The CDR3 bases are TGTGCCAGTAGTAAGGCGGACACTGAAGCTTTCTTT. Translating gives CASSKADTEAFF.

The chain is built from TRBV27 and TRBJ2-2; 8 bases align to TRBD2. Germline CDR1 MNHEY, CDR2 SMNVEV (reference sequence). V was clipped by 6 bases and J by 0 bases; unmatched bases: 3. CDR3 length: 15 amino acids. The CDR3 coding sequence is TGTGCCAGCAGCCAACTAGCGGCGAACACCGGGGAGCTGTTTTTT. Translation: CASSQLAANTGELFF.

This chain joins TRBV12-3 or TRBV12-4 and TRBJ1-6; the D is unclear. CDR3 length: 13 amino acids. V lost 4 bases and J lost 8, with 9 bases in between. The CDR3 spells CASSSTGYSPLHF. CDR3 DNA: TGTGCCAGCAGTTCTACGGGGTATTCACCCCTCCACTTT.

The V gene is TRBV28, the J gene TRBJ1-2, with D perhaps TRBD1 (5 bases). Per the germline V gene, CDR1 is MDHEN and CDR2 is SYDVKM. The CDR3 consists of 13 residues. The V end was cut by 8 bases, the J end by 5 bases, with 15 bases between. The CDR3 coding sequence is TGTGCCAGCGAGCCGGCGGGGGAGTATGGCTACACCTTC. Encoded protein: CASEPAGEYGYTF.

The gene calls are TRBV29-1 and TRBJ2-7; 13 bases agree with TRBD2. Trimming at V came to 3 bases and at J to 3 bases, leaving 5 bases not matched to a gene. Germline CDR1 is SQVTM and CDR2 is ANQGSEA. This CDR3 has 15 residues. The CDR3 loop is CSVEFGLAGVYEQYF. CDR3 nucleotides: TGCAGCGTTGAGTTTGGACTAGCGGGAGTCTACGAGCAGTACTTC.

This chain connects TRBV2 to TRBJ2-7; the match to TRBD1 covers 11 bases. Germline-derived CDR1 and CDR2 are SNHLY and FYNNEI. Trimming removed 11 bases from V and 2 bases from J; junction bases left unmatched: 11. The CDR3 has 15 residues. This CDR3 is CASQVPGQGAYEQYF. The CDR3 DNA sequence: TGTGCCTCCCAAGTTCCGGGACAGGGGGCCTACGAGCAGTACTTC.

The rearrangement uses TRBV13 and TRBJ1-4; a weak D match, TRBD1 (6 bases). V dropped 5 bases and J dropped 13 bases, with 17 bases sitting between them. This CDR3 is built from 13 residues. The germline V gene encodes CDR1 PRHDT and CDR2 FYEKMQ (reference sequence). The CDR3 loop reads CASSLNRDGRLFF. The CDR3 DNA follows: TGTGCCAGCAGCCTGAACAGGGATGGGCGACTGTTTTTT.

In this sample, this clone turned up once. The CDR3, as DNA: TGCGCCAGCAGTCTAAGGACATACGAGCAGTACTTC. Translation gives CASSLRTYEQYF. The V and J genes are TRBV23-1 and TRBJ2-7, with D possibly being TRBD1 (5 bases). TRBV23-1 is placed among ORFs of uncertain function. The CDR3 sequence is 12 residues long. Trimming shortened V by 4 bases and J by 4 bases, and 8 bases separated the two germline ends.